This T cell receptor (beta chain) was recorded in a study of blood T cell repertoires in COVID-19. Using immunoSEQ multiplex PCR, the repertoire was profiled, and TCRdb retains in-frame clones only, with some absent. Of some 50,000 clones detected, roughly 82% appear once; the ten largest clones hold around 8%. The TCR was taken from a human donor in a cohort sampled during active COVID-19. Sequenced: peripheral blood.

CDR3: CAWSEGVFGGKLFF. The CDR3 bases are TGTGCCTGGAGCGAGGGGGTCTTTGGAGGAAAACTGTTTTTT. The V gene is TRBV30, the J gene TRBJ1-4; D possibly corresponds to TRBD1 (6 bases). The CDR3 sequence is 14 residues long. In germline, CDR1 is GTSNPN, CDR2 SVGIG (reference sequence). Trimming removed 3 bases at V and 10 bases at J, with 18 bases between. The variable domain in full, completed from reference TRBV30 and TRBJ1-4, reads SQTIHQWPATLVQPVGSPLSLECTVEGTSNPNLYWYRQAAGRGLQLLFYSVGIGQISSEVPQNLSASRPQDRQFILSSKKLLLSDSGFYLCAWSEGVFGGKLFFGSGTQLSVL.